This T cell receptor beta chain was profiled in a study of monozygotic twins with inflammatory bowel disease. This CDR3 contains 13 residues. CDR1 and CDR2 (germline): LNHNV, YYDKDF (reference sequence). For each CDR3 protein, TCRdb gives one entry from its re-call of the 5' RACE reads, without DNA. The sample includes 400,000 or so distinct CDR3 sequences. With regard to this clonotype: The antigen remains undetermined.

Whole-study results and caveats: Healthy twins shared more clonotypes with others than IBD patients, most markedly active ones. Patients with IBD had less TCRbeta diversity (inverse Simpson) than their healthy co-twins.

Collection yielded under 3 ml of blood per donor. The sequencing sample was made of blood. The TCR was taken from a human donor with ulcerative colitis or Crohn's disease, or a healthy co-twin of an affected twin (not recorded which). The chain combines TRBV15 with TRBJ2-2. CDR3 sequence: CATVDPNTGELFF.